This T cell receptor (beta chain) was recovered during a study of technical replicates of blood from a handful of donors. V lost 5 bases to trimming and J lost 7 bases, with 17 bases between them. Looked up from germline, CDR1 is SNHLY and CDR2 is FYNNEI. This CDR3 has 14 residues. Using immunoSEQ multiplex PCR, the repertoire was profiled, and TCRdb retains in-frame clones only, with some absent. The sample records over 50,000 clones, more than 75% being singletons. The chain recombines TRBV2 with TRBJ1-2; tentatively, D is TRBD1 (5 bases). Input material: PBMCs. The origin of this receptor is a human donor in good health. Some clones in this sample may be carry-over from other donors' samples. The CDR3 spells CASSLTVSSGGYTF. CDR3 DNA sequence: TGTGCCAGCAGTCTGACAGTATCCTCTGGTGGCTACACCTTC.